This TCR beta chain derives from a study of response to subunit inactivated influenza vaccine. Points from the study as a whole: Authors proposed each seasonal influenza vaccination draws in few new T cells.

TCRdb reprocessed the RT-PCR reads via MiXCR and lists one record per CDR3 protein. The sample gives around 750,000 distinct CDR3 sequences, roughly 20% of which show up once; roughly a tenth is in the top ten. From germline, CDR1 is DFQATT and CDR2 SNEGSKA (reference sequence). The CDR3 has 15 residues. J gave up 5 bases and V 4 bases, and 6 bases lay outside the gene matches. This clonotype was recorded many times. Antigen unknown. Here the sequenced sample was PBMCs from blood, taken about 5 days after vaccination. This rearrangement joins TRBV20-1 to TRBJ2-2; 11 nucleotides agree with TRBD1. The source is a man between 50 and 59 years old who received an inactivated influenza vaccine. DNA for the CDR3: TGCAGTGCTACCCCCCGGGACAGGGGGACCGGGGAGCTGTTTTTT. Residues: CSATPRDRGTGELFF.